This T cell receptor (beta chain) comes out of a study of beta chain features in type 1 diabetes listed by TCRdb under 2018. The study in broad terms: Patients and healthy donors did not differ in mean age, gender distribution, total cell number or subset yield. Regulatory and stem cell-like memory subsets were isolated from only 8 patients and roughly eight healthy donors, whereas naive and central memory subsets came from all 30 or so donors. The study compared the TCRB repertoires of sorted circulating CD4+ T cell subsets in recently diagnosed type 1 diabetes patients with those in matched healthy donors. A total of about 110 million sorted cells were examined across all samples, and the number of cells per subset was strongly correlated with RNA yield.

This clone was counted many times. There is no known antigen for this receptor. No much larger clone exists at a distance of one base, and base qualities are not known. What the work shows at the level of the full study, not this receptor alone: Because cDNA was sequenced instead of genomic DNA, highly expressing activated cells could be over-represented, though the groups showed no difference in activation or CD3 levels. Fewer insertions and more nucleotide deletions at VDJ recombination sites were observed in patients with type 1 diabetes, implying thymic rearrangement abnormalities. A moderate but significant shortening of TCRB CDR3 length was observed in type 1 diabetes patients in all four CD4+ subsets. Because the HLA sub-analyses included only small numbers of individuals, any influence of HLA type on TCRB rearrangement was left unresolved. Naive, central memory and regulatory TCRB repertoires appeared more similar among patients than among healthy donors. Shorter templates might have been favored by PCR, but patient and control samples were amplified and corrected together, so both groups would have been affected equally by any skew.

From each donor, a single peripheral blood sample of 95 to 150 mL on average was drawn into heparinised tubes. A BD FACSAria II was used to sort naive, central memory, regulatory and stem cell-like memory CD4+ T cells with a panel that included CD45RO, CCR7, CD25, CD127, CD95 and CD27. A purity above 95% was achieved for all sorted populations. Right away, PBMCs were isolated by Lymphoprep density gradient centrifugation and were stained directly, with no culture step. So that batch effects would be minimized, each experiment stained and sorted samples in pairs, pairing one healthy donor with one patient. Looking up the germline V gene (reference sequence) yields CDR1 SEHNR and CDR2 FQNEAQ. The trim is 5 bases for V and 5 bases for J, with a gap of 14 bases between the germline ends. The CDR3 sequence holds 14 residues, the cysteine and phenylalanine included. The DNA shown is the 42-base CDR3, in frame from base 1.

The High Capacity cDNA Reverse Transcription Kit was used to reverse transcribe all of the isolated RNA, meaning that expressed TCRB transcripts were what got sequenced. Deep immunoSEQ sequencing was performed on naive, central memory and regulatory T cell samples, with an average of roughly 4 million total reads per sample. After sorted cells were lysed in RLT buffer, RNA was extracted with DNase-treated RNeasy Micro or Mini kits, with the choice depending on cell number. Each cell subset was processed on its own to prevent cross-contamination, while patient and healthy donor samples were processed together. Using the immunoSEQ multiplex PCR, TCRB sequences were amplified from cDNA into 87-bp fragments spanning the CDR3 region. Sequencing of the amplicons was performed on the Illumina HiSeq platform. On the study's bioinformatics: Synthetic template baselines were used to correct PCR bias computationally, reads within Hamming distance 2 were collapsed, and singletons that could not be merged were discarded. Reads were aligned to IMGT to assign V, D and J genes, CDR3 length, and insertions or deletions at six rearrangement sites. Within each subset, clonotype counts were normalized to the number of sorted cells before true diversity and Gini coefficients were calculated with the tcR R package. The overlap coefficient, calculated on TCRB nucleotide sequences, was used to measure repertoire sharing. TCRdb limited this immuneACCESS table to in-frame rearrangements with V and J called. A share of clones is missing; checked studies link under half to unresolved V genes, and the rest is unexplained. That table furnishes V, J and clone size, whereas the DNA furnished D and trimming. This sample holds around 300,000 clones; around 7.3% were observed only once. The ten largest make up more than 1% of the sample.

Source material: central memory CD4+ T cells from blood. This TCR was recovered from a woman between 18 and 29 years old in good health. The chain is made from TRBV7-9 and TRBJ2-3, with TRBD2 tentatively as D gene (5 bases match). The DNA sequence is as follows: TGTGCCAGCAGCCTGCAGAGGGCCGGAGATACGCAGTATTTT. Its translation reads: CASSLQRAGDTQYF.